This T cell receptor (beta chain) appears in the sequencing data of a study of beta chain features in type 1 diabetes. Study background: Healthy donors and patients showed comparable age, gender and cell yields. Study observations and caveats: A PCR bias possibly favoring shorter templates would apply equally to patients and controls.

Losses at the gene ends were 2 bases for V and 5 bases for J; bases not matched to a gene: 11. CDR3 size: 16 residues. Germline CDR1 is LNHNV and CDR2 is YYDKDF (reference sequence). Every sorted population was more than 98% pure. cDNA synthesis used the whole RNA isolate, giving expressed TCRB sequences. TCRdb keeps only in-frame clones here, not all; method: immunoSEQ multiplex PCR. The repertoire includes about 360,000 clones, 10% to 15% of them detected once, and less than 0.02% sits in the top ten. Remarks on this clone: Its antigen is as yet unknown.

The sequenced sample was naive CD4+ T cells from blood. The chain couples TRBV15 to TRBJ2-5, with TRBD2 matching over 7 bases. The sequence derives from a man younger than 35 in good health. CDR3 sequence: CATSRQTSISGETQYF. The CDR3 nucleotides read TGTGCCACCAGCAGACAGACTAGCATCTCGGGGGAGACCCAGTACTTC.